One and the same sample provided the 14 T cell receptor beta chains below, sequenced in a study of cytomegalovirus exposure and HLA in healthy donors. Vbeta (60) and Jbeta (13) primers were used in the PCR. Libraries were prepared by immunoSEQ multiplex PCR; TCRdb keeps only in-frame clonotypes and omits some of them. The sample consists of roughly 120,000 clones, around 78% of them appearing once. The sample consisted of PBMCs. Receptor source: a man aged 35-49 years in good health and CMV-seronegative.

The chain is built from TRBV4-1 and TRBJ2-5; 7 nucleotides line up with TRBD1. The J call could be wrong; TRBJ2-7 is a better fit for the DNA end. The CDR3 consists of 15 residues. Per germline, CDR1 MGHRA and CDR2 YSYEKL. CDR3 coding DNA: TGCGCCAGCAGCCAAGGATCGGGACAGTCCTACGAGCAGTACTTC. Translated, it gives CASSQGSGQSYEQYF.

This chain links TRBV9 with TRBJ1-2; no firm D call. V was cut by 0 bases and J by 4 bases, with 10 bases left in between. Germline V lookup: CDR1 SGDLS, CDR2 YYNGEE. The CDR3 totals 14 residues. CDR3 region: CASSVGQASYGYTF. In nucleotides, the CDR3 is TGTGCCAGCAGCGTAGGGCAGGCCTCCTATGGCTACACCTTC.

V and J are TRBV6-1 and TRBJ2-1; 13 bases map to TRBD2. The length of the CDR3 is 18 residues. Losses at the gene ends were 3 bases for V and 0 bases for J; bases not matched to a gene: 5. Germline V gene lookup returns CDR1 MNHNS and CDR2 SASEGT. The CDR3 DNA sequence: TGTGCCAGCAGTGAGACTAGCGGGGGGCTCAGCTCCTACAATGAGCAGTTCTTC. Its translation is CASSETSGGLSSYNEQFF.

This rearrangement joins TRBV19 to TRBJ2-1; D gene unclear. CDR1 and CDR2 from the germline V gene are LNHDA and SQIVND (reference sequence). The CDR3 runs 12 residues. V lost 0 bases and J lost 10, with 7 bases in between. In DNA, the CDR3 is TGTGCCAGTAGTATAGATAGTTGGGAGCAGTTCTTC. Protein sequence: CASSIDSWEQFF.

This chain connects TRBV7-2 to TRBJ1-2, with a tentative D call TRBD1 (6 bases). Germline V lookup: CDR1 SGHTA, CDR2 FQGNSA. The germline V and J ends were trimmed by 1 base and 5 bases, with 17 bases remaining between them. The CDR3 has 16 amino acids. The CDR3 DNA sequence: TGTGCCAGCAGCTTAGAGTCCTCGGGACAACTTTATGGCTACACCTTC. It is translated as CASSLESSGQLYGYTF. Full variable domain (missing parts from reference TRBV7-2 and TRBJ1-2): GAGVSQSPSNKVTEKGKDVELRCDPISGHTALYWYRQSLGQGLEFLIYFQGNSAPDKSGLPSDRFSAERTGGSVSTLTIQRTQQEDSAVYLCASSLESSGQLYGYTFGSGTRLTVV.

The rearrangement links TRBV6-6 to TRBJ1-2; a weak D match, TRBD1 (6 bases). The V end was cut by 5 bases, the J end by 9 bases, with 19 bases between. Germline V lookup: CDR1 MNHNY, CDR2 SVGAGI (reference sequence). The CDR3 has 14 amino acids. CDR3 amino acids: CASSRSNTDRCYTF. The CDR3 DNA is TGTGCCAGCAGTCGATCGAACACGGACAGATGCTACACCTTC.

This clone was seen only once. The CDR3 region is CASSKNREPYEQYF. The CDR3 nucleotides read TGCGCCAGCAGCAAAAACAGGGAACCCTACGAGCAGTACTTC. This chain connects TRBV5-1 to TRBJ2-7; D might be TRBD1 (6 bases). There are 14 residues in the CDR3. Trimming took 4 bases from V and 2 from J, leaving 13 bases between them. Germline CDR1 SGHRS, CDR2 YFSETQ.

This sequence joins TRBV27 and TRBJ2-6, with TRBD1 matching 8 bases. Per germline, CDR1 MNHEY and CDR2 SMNVEV (reference sequence). CDR3 length equals 18 residues. The V gene end was trimmed by 6 bases and the J gene end by 4 bases; junction bases not matched to a gene: 14. CDR3 amino acids: CASSPKRTGYNGANVLTF. In DNA form, the CDR3 reads TGTGCCAGCAGCCCAAAGCGGACAGGGTATAACGGGGCCAACGTCCTGACTTTC. The entire variable domain, with the rest obtained from reference TRBV27 and TRBJ2-6, is as follows: EAQVTQNPRYLITVTGKKLTVTCSQNMNHEYMSWYRQDPGLGLRQIYYSMNVEVTDKGDVPEGYKVSRKEKRNFPLILESPSPNQTSLYFCASSPKRTGYNGANVLTFGAGSRLTVL.

The chain uses TRBV5-6 and TRBJ1-5, with TRBD1 matching 8 bases. Losses at the gene ends were 3 bases for V and 2 bases for J; bases not matched to a gene: 10. The CDR3 is made up of 17 amino acids. Looked up from germline, CDR1 is SGHDT and CDR2 is YYEEEE. The CDR3 DNA reads as TGTGCCAGCAGCTATAGGGCAGGGGGCTTTGGCAATCAGCCCCAGCATTTT. Its protein is CASSYRAGGFGNQPQHF.

The rearrangement joins TRBV6-5 to TRBJ1-4, with unresolved D. The V and J ends lost 2 bases and 0 bases respectively, with 7 bases between them. This CDR3 has 15 amino acids. Looked up from germline, CDR1 is MNHEY and CDR2 is SVGAGI. The DNA of the CDR3 is TGTGCCAGCAGTTACGGCCCAGCAACTAATGAAAAACTGTTTTTT. This sequence encodes CASSYGPATNEKLFF.

J is TRBJ1-1 and V is TRBV27; D perhaps matches TRBD1 (6 bases). From germline, CDR1 is MNHEY and CDR2 SMNVEV (reference sequence). There are 13 residues in the CDR3. V was trimmed by 4 bases and J by 8 bases, leaving 14 bases between them. The CDR3 DNA follows: TGTGCCAGCAGTTCCACACAGGGTCCAGAAGCTTTCTTT. It codes for CASSSTQGPEAFF.

J is TRBJ2-5 and V is TRBV5-1; TRBD1 matches at 10 bases. This CDR3 has 14 residues. Germline loops: CDR1 SGHRS, CDR2 YFSETQ. After removal of 4 bases from V and 3 bases from J, the junction contained 3 bases not matched to a gene. The CDR3 bases are TGCGCCAGCAGCCGCGGACAGGGGGAAGAGACCCAGTACTTC. Translated: CASSRGQGEETQYF.

The rearrangement joins TRBV5-1 to TRBJ2-5; 9 bases are a match to TRBD2. The J call may not be correct, given that the DNA end is closer to TRBJ2-7. Per the germline V gene, CDR1 is SGHRS and CDR2 is YFSETQ. The CDR3 runs 14 residues. CDR3 in amino acids: CASSPPTSGYEQYF. The CDR3 bases are TGCGCCAGCAGCCCGCCGACTAGCGGCTACGAGCAGTACTTC.

This chain uses TRBV7-2 with TRBJ2-1; D perhaps matches TRBD2 (6 bases). The V and J ends lost 1 base and 9 bases respectively, with 13 bases between them. Germline CDR1 reads SGHTA; CDR2 reads FQGNSA. The CDR3 has 14 amino acids. The CDR3 loop reads CASSLGSVRGEQFF. In nucleotides, the CDR3 is TGTGCCAGCAGCTTAGGTTCGGTGCGGGGTGAGCAGTTCTTC.